Sequencing of this TCR beta chain was carried out in a study of patients and donors after allogeneic stem cell transplantation. TCRdb called the RT-PCR reads again in MiXCR, with one record for every CDR3 protein. Of about a million distinct CDR3 sequences listed, approximately 18% are singletons. Germline V lookup: CDR1 LGHDT, CDR2 YNNKEL (reference sequence). This CDR3 contains 16 residues. V was clipped by 1 base and J by 1 base, with 11 bases between them. This receptor was obtained from a human donor who was either an allogeneic HSCT recipient or a stem cell or donor lymphocyte infusion donor (not recorded which). It is not recorded whose cells these are; they may come from a transplant donor. The chain employs TRBV3-1 and TRBJ2-4; D remains unclear. Specimen: blood, either unsorted or a sorted T cell fraction (not recorded which). The CDR3 sequence is CASSQGASGAKNIQYF. The DNA of the CDR3 is TGTGCCAGCAGCCAAGGGGCTAGTGGGGCCAAAAACATTCAGTACTTC.